The clone carrying this TCR beta chain was found a few times. Its specificity is unknown. This entry belongs to a study of blood T cells in healthy people across ages. Donors gave roughly 10 milliliters of peripheral blood apiece. A minimum of 7 million PBMCs was isolated per sample. Broader study findings: A greater number of naive CD4+ cells and higher diversity distinguished long-lived donors from aged donors.

Trimming took 0 bases from V and 5 from J, leaving 13 bases between them. The CDR3 is 15 residues long. The germline gives CDR1 LGHDT, CDR2 YNNKEL (reference sequence). A second PCR of 7 to 11 cycles used a sample-barcoded 5' primer and a J-beta primer mix. A single record per CDR3 protein comes from TCRdb applying MiXCR to the 5' RACE reads. The sample includes around 690,000 distinct CDR3 sequences, around three fifths of them seen just once. V usage is TRBV3-1 and J usage is TRBJ2-5; D is possibly TRBD2 (6 bases). This sequence was found in a man aged 55 to 70 in good health. Sequenced input: blood. The CDR3: CASSQDWRGRETQYF. CDR3 DNA sequence: TGTGCCAGCAGCCAAGATTGGCGGGGTCGGGAGACCCAGTACTTC.